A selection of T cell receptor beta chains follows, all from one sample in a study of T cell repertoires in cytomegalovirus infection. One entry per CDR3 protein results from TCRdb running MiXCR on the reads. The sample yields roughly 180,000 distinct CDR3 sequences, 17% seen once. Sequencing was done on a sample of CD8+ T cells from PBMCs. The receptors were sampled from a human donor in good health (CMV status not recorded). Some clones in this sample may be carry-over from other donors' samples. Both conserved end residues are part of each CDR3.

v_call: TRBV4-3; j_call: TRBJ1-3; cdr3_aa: CASSPDSQSSGNTIYF
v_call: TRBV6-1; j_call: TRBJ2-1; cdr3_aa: CASSPLAGAGEQFF
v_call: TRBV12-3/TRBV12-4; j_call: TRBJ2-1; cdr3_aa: CASSHEGPHNEQFF
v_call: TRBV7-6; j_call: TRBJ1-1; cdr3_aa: CASSLVADNTEAFF
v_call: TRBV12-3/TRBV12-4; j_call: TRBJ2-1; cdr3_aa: CASSWTVNEQFF
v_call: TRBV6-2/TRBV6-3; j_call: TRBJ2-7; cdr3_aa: CASSYSLFNLRSSYEQYF
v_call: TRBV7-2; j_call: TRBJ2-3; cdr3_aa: CASSLTGSTDTQYF
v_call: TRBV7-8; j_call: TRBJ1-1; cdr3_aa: CASSFPGGNTEAFF
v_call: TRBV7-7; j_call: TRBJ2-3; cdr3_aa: CASSPGFADTQYF
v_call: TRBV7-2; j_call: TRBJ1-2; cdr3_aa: CASTLPELYYGYTF
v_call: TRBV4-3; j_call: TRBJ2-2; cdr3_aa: CASSGRGAETNTGELFF
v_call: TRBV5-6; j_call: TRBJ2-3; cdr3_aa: CASSSGLEDTDTQYF
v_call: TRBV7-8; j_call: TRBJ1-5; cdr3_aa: CASSPFEGGNQPQHF
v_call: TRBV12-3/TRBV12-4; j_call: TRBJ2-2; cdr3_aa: CATERGSNTGELFF
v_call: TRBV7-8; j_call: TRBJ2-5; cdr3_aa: CASSSPIGGRPGSQYF
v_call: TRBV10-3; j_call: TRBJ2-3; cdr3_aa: CAISELWRGERDTQYF
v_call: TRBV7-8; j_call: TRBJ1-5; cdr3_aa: CASSSKLTVQKGPQHF
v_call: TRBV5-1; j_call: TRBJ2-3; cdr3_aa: CASSWTPMRGGSTDTQYF
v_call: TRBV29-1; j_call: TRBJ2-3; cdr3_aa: CSVVPSGVTDTQYF
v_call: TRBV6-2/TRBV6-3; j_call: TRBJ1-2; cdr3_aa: CASSGDETASGYTF
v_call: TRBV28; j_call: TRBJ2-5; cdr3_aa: CASSLRGGGTLVETQYF
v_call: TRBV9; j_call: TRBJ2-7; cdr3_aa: CASSPPTGRAYEQYF
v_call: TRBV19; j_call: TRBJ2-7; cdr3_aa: CASSISGTGGYEQYF
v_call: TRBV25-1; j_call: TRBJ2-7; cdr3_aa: CASSGSTGFSYEQYF
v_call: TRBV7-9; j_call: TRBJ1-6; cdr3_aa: CASKSSYNSPLHF
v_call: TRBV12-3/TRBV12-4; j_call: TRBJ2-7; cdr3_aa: CASSFQGSGDEQYF
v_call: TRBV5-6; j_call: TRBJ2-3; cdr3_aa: CASAGGPRTDTQYF
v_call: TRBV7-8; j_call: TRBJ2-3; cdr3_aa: CASSLDERGNTDTQYF
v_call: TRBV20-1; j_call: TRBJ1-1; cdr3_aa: CSAPSWEIGDTEAFF
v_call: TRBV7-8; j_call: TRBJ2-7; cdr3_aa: CASSLAPNSLYEQYF
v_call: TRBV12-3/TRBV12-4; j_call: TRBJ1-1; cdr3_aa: CASSLKGNRDRGSAFF
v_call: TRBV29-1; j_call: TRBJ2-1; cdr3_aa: CSVEVSGAGEQFF
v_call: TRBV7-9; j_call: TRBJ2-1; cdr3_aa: CASSLPGQGLDNEQFF
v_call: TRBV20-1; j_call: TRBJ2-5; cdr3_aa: CSARTLTSGIAQETQYF
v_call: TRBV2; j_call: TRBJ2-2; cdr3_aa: CASCLGPGAGVSTGELFF
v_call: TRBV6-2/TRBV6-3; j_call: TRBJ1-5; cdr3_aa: CASSYAPNQPQHF
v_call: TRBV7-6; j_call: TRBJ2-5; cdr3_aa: CASSLGRTFKETQYF